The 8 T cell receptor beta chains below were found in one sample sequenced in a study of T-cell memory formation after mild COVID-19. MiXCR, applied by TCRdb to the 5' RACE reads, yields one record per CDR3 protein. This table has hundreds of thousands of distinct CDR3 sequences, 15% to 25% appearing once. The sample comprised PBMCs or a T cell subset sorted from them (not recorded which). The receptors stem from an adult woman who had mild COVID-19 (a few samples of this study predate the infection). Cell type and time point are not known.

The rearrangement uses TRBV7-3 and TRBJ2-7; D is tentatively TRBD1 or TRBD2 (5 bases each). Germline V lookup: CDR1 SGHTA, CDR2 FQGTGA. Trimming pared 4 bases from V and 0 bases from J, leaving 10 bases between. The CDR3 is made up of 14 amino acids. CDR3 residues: CASSSGDGSYEQYF. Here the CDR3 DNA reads TGTGCCAGCAGCTCCGGGGACGGCTCCTACGAGCAGTACTTC.

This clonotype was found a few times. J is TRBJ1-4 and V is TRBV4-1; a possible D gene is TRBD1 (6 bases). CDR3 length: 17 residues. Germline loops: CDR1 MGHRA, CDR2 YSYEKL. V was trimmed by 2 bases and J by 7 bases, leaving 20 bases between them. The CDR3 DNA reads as TGCGCCAGCAGCCAACCGCCAGCCAGGGGTCGAGGTGAAAAACTGTTTTTT. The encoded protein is CASSQPPARGRGEKLFF.

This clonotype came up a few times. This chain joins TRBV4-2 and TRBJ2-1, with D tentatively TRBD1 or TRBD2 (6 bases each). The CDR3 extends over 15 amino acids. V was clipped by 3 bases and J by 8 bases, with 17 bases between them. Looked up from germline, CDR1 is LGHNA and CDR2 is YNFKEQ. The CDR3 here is CASSQLGGLSDEQFF. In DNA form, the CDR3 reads TGTGCCAGCAGCCAGCTAGGGGGGTTGAGCGATGAGCAGTTCTTC.

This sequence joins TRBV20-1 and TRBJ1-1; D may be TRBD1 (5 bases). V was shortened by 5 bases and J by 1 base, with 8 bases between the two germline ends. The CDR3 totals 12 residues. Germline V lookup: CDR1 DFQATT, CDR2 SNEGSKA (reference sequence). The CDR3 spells CSADTGNTEAFF. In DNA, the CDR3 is TGCAGTGCTGATACAGGGAACACTGAAGCTTTCTTT.

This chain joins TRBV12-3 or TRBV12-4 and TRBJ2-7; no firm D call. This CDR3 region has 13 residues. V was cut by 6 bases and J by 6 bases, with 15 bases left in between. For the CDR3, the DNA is TGTGCCAGCAGCCCGGGCCGAGGAACCGAGCAGTACTTC. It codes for CASSPGRGTEQYF.

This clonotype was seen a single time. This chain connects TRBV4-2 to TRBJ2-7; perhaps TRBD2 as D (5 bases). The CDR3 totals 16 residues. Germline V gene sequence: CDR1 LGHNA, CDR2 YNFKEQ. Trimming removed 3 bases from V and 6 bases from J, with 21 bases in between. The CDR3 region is CASSQNVGDSPVEQYF. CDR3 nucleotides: TGTGCCAGCAGCCAGAACGTGGGAGATTCACCGGTCGAGCAGTACTTC.

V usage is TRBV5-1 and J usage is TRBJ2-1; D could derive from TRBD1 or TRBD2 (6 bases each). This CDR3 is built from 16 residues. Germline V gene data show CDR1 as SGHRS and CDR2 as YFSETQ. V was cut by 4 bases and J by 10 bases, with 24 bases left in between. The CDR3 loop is CASSTYGGREGKEQFF. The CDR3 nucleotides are TGCGCCAGCAGCACGTATGGGGGGCGCGAAGGTAAAGAGCAGTTCTTC.

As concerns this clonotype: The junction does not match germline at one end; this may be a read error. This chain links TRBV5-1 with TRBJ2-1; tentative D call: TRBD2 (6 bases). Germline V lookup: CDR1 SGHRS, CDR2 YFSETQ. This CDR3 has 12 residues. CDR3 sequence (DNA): TGCGCCAGCAGGTTGGGACTCCGGGAGCAGTTCTTC. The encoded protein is CASRLGLREQFF.